The rows below give T cell receptor beta chains drawn from one sample of a study of blood T cell repertoires in COVID-19. Profiled with immunoSEQ multiplex PCR; TCRdb holds only in-frame clones, not every one. Among 150,000 to 200,000 clones listed, around 81% were seen once. The sample consisted of PBMCs or T cells enriched from blood (not recorded which). All receptors come from a man aged 35 to 55 who had recovered from COVID-19. The CDR3 runs from the conserved cysteine through the conserved F or W. The D gene is left open where the match is weak. Size tells how often a clone was seen (once, few, many) or the class of an expanded clone, and some rows leave it out.

>few|.|TRBJ2-5|TRBV2
TGTGCCAGCAGGGGAGGGGGACCATTCGAGACCCAGTACTTC
CASRGGGPFETQYF
>few|TRBD2|TRBJ2-4|TRBV11-3
TGTGCCAGCAGCCCGGGACTAGCGGGGGGGCTCGCCAAAAACATTCAGTACTTC
CASSPGLAGGLAKNIQYF
>once|.|TRBJ2-3|TRBV6-2/TRBV6-3
TGTGCCAGCAGCCCCGGCGGACACACAGATACGCAGTATTTT
CASSPGGHTDTQYF
>.|TRBD1|TRBJ1-2|TRBV10-1
TGCGCCAGCAGTGAAGGTAGGCGGGACAGGCACGCGTATGGCTACACCTTC
CASSEGRRDRHAYGYTF
>once|.|TRBJ2-3|TRBV2
TGTGCCAGCATGGGCCCCTGGGGGGCAGATACGCAGTATTTT
CASMGPWGADTQYF
>few|.|TRBJ1-1|TRBV6-5
TGTGCCAGCAGCTATAGAAGGGGTGGAACTGAAGCTTTCTTT
CASSYRRGGTEAFF
>.|TRBD2|TRBJ2-2|TRBV7-3
TGTGCCAGCAGCGACACCCCCCTGGGGGAGGGGTTGAACACCGGGGAGCTGTTTTTT
CASSDTPLGEGLNTGELFF
>.|TRBD1|TRBJ2-1|TRBV11-1
TGTGCCAGCAGCTCCGATACAGGGGCAGAGCAGTTCTTC
CASSSDTGAEQFF
>.|TRBD2|TRBJ2-7|TRBV9
TGTGCCAGCAGCGCCGCAGCGGGGGGGCAGAACGAGCAGTACTTC
CASSAAAGGQNEQYF
>.|.|TRBJ1-4|TRBV4-2
TGTGCCAGCAGCCCCGAGGAGTCCGAAAAACTGTTTTTT
CASSPEESEKLFF
>.|TRBD2|TRBJ2-5|TRBV9
TGTGCCAGCAGCGTAGGAGGGACTAGCTATGAGACCCAGTACTTC
CASSVGGTSYETQYF
>.|.|TRBJ1-1|TRBV27
TGTGCCAGCAGTTTATGGAGAGAGAACACTGAAGCTTTCTTT
CASSLWRENTEAFF
>.|.|TRBJ2-7|TRBV23-1
TGCGCCAGCAGTCAGGGGCTAGTCCACGAGCAGTACTTC
CASSQGLVHEQYF
>few|.|TRBJ2-2|TRBV9
TGTGCCAGCAGCGTCCAGGGGTCCACCGGGGAGCTGTTTTTT
CASSVQGSTGELFF
>few|TRBD1|TRBJ1-3|TRBV5-1
TGCGCCAGCAGCAGGGACAGGGCGCCTGGAAACACCATATATTTT
CASSRDRAPGNTIYF
>.|TRBD2|TRBJ2-3|TRBV3-1/TRBV3-2
TGTGCCAGCAGCCCGGCCGGGGCGGGGGGGCTCACAGATACGCAGTATTTT
CASSPAGAGGLTDTQYF
>.|.|TRBJ2-3|TRBV4-2
TGTGCCAGCAGTATACGCGCAGATACGCAGTATTTT
CASSIRADTQYF
>.|TRBD1|TRBJ2-6|TRBV18
TGTGCCAGCACATCCGGGACAGGCGGATCTGGGGCCAACGTCCTGACTTTC
CASTSGTGGSGANVLTF
>.|TRBD1|TRBJ1-5|TRBV19
TGTGCCAGTAGACCCTCAAGGGACAGGGACCTTTATAGCAATCAGCCCCAGCATTTT
CASRPSRDRDLYSNQPQHF
>few|.|TRBJ1-1|TRBV5-4
TGTGCCAGCAGCCGCGTAATGAACACTGAAGCTTTCTTT
CASSRVMNTEAFF
>.|.|TRBJ1-6|TRBV6-5
TGTGCCAGCAGTTATGATTACCAGAATTCACCCCTCCACTTT
CASSYDYQNSPLHF
>few|TRBD1|TRBJ1-2|TRBV12-3/TRBV12-4
TGTGCCAGCAGGGGACAGGGGCAGGCTGGCTACACCTTC
CASRGQGQAGYTF
>.|.|TRBJ1-2|TRBV28
TGTGCCAGCAGCGTGGGCGGGTCAGGGGATGGCTACACCTTC
CASSVGGSGDGYTF
>.|TRBD1|TRBJ2-3|TRBV19
TGTGCCAGTAGTACGAGGACAGGGGGCTACACAGATACGCAGTATTTT
CASSTRTGGYTDTQYF
>.|.|TRBJ1-2|TRBV10-2
TGCGCCAGCATGCGGCATCGAGATCAAGGCTACACCTTC
CASMRHRDQGYTF
>few|TRBD1|TRBJ2-7|TRBV2
TGTGCCAGCGCTGACAGGGACTACGAGCAGTACTTC
CASADRDYEQYF
>.|.|TRBJ1-3|TRBV30
TGTGCCTGGAGTCCCCCTGGGGCTCTCTCTGGAAACACCATATATTTT
CAWSPPGALSGNTIYF
>.|.|TRBJ1-2|TRBV5-1
TGCGCCAGCAGCCCTGAGGTAGGCGCTAACTATGGCTACACCTTC
CASSPEVGANYGYTF
>many|TRBD1|TRBJ1-1|TRBV9
TGTGCCAGCAGCAAAACCGGGACAGCGGACACTGAAGCTTTCTTT
CASSKTGTADTEAFF